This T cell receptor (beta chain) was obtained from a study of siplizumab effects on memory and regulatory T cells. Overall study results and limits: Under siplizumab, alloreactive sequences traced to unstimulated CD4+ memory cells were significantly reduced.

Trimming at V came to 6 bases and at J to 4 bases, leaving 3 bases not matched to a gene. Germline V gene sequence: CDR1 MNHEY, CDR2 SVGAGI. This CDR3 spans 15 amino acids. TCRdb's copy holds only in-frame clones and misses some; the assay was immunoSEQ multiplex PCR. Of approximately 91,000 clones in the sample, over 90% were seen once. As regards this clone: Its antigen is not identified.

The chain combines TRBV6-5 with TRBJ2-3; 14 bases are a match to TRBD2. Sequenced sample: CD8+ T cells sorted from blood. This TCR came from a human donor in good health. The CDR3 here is CASSSTSGRADTQYF. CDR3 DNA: TGTGCCAGCAGCTCGACTAGCGGGAGGGCAGATACGCAGTATTTT.